This T cell receptor (beta chain) was sequenced in a study of cytotoxic CD8 clonotypes in ibrutinib-treated CLL. Overall study results and limits: An increase in clonality occurred at ibrutinib response, followed by a return toward baseline at progression.

TCRdb's table, derived via immunoSEQ multiplex PCR, lists solely in-frame clones and lacks some. Of about 200,000 clones in the sample, about two thirds were seen once. There are a few counts of this clone. The antigen remains undetermined. The CDR3 is 14 residues long. Trimming removed 3 bases at V and 0 bases at J, with 9 bases between. The germline gives CDR1 SGHVS, CDR2 FQNEAQ. The specimen comprised PBMCs, sampled after 24 months of ibrutinib treatment. The receptor was isolated from a human donor with chronic lymphocytic leukemia. This rearrangement joins TRBV7-8 to TRBJ2-7, with D possibly TRBD2 on 5 matching bases. CDR3 DNA: TGTGCCAGCAGCTTTTATCGGGACTCCTACGAGCAGTACTTC. Amino acid sequence: CASSFYRDSYEQYF.